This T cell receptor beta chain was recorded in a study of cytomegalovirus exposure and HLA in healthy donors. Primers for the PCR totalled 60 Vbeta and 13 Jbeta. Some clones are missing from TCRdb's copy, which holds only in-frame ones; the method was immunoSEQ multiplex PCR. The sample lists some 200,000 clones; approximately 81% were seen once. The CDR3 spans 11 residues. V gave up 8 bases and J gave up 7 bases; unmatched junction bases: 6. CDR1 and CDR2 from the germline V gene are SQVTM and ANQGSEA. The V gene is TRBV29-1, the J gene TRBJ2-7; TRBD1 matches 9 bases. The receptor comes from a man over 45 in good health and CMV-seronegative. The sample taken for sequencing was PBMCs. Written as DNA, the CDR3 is TGCAGCATACAGGGGGCGGGGGAGCAGTACTTC. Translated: CSIQGAGEQYF.